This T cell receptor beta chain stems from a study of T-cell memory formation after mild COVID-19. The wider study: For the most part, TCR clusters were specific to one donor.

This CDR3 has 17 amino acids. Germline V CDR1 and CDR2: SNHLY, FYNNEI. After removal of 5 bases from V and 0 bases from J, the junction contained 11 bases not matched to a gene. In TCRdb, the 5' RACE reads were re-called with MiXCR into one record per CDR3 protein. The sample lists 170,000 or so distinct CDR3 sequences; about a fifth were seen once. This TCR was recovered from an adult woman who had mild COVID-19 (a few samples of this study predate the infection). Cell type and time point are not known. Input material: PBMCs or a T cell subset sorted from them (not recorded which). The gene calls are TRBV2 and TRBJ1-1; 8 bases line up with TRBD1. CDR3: CASSSRSGQGLNTEAFF. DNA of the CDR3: TGTGCCAGCAGTTCCAGGAGTGGACAGGGACTGAACACTGAAGCTTTCTTT. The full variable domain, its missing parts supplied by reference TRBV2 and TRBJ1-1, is EPEVTQTPSHQVTQMGQEVILRCVPISNHLYFYWYRQILGQKVEFLVSFYNNEISEKSEIFDDQFSVERPDGSNFTLKIRSTKLEDSAMYFCASSSRSGQGLNTEAFFGQGTRLTVV.